Described below is a single T cell receptor beta chain sequence and its context. V lost 8 bases and J 4 bases, leaving 12 bases between the germline ends. Germline CDR1 MGHDK, CDR2 SYGVNS. The CDR3 is 14 residues long. Original processing methods: Reference gene primer amplification in the assay estimated nucleated cell counts. Libraries were prepared by immunoSEQ multiplex PCR; TCRdb keeps only in-frame clonotypes and omits some of them. V, J and clone size are those of that table, while D and trimming were read from the DNA. Here the sample spans about 150,000 clones, about 90% being singletons. The sample belongs to a study of blood T cell repertoires in COVID-19. About the research overall: Sources were T cells, B-cell-depleted T cells, or PBMCs; the material itself was cDNA or gDNA.

The sequence came from a man older than 75 with acute or convalescent COVID-19. Input material: peripheral blood. This chain uses TRBV25-1 with TRBJ1-6, with a tentative D call TRBD1 (5 bases). CDR3 protein: CASQTDTYNSPLHF. The CDR3 nucleotides read TGTGCCAGCCAGACAGACACTTATAATTCACCCCTCCACTTT.